A selection of T cell receptor beta chains follows, all from one sample in a study of cytomegalovirus exposure and HLA in healthy donors. TCRdb keeps only in-frame clones here, not all; method: immunoSEQ multiplex PCR. Of approximately 100,000 clones listed, about three quarters are singletons. Sequencing was carried out using PBMCs. The source of these receptors is a woman aged 45-59 years in good health and CMV-seropositive. CDR3s include the opening cysteine and the closing phenylalanine or tryptophan. The D gene is left open where the match is weak. Size values are once, few and many counts, or a class for expanded clones, and some rows have none.

CDR3 DNA: TGTGCCAGCATCATCGACAGGGGCAACTCCTACGAGCAGTACTTC; CDR3 protein: CASIIDRGNSYEQYF; clone size: NA; V gene: TRBV5-8; J gene: TRBJ2-7; D gene: TRBD1
CDR3 DNA: TGTGCCAGTAAAGAAGGACTAGCGTCGGATGAGCAGTTCTTC; CDR3 protein: CASKEGLASDEQFF; clone size: once; V gene: TRBV19; J gene: TRBJ2-1; D gene: TRBD2
CDR3 DNA: TGTGCCAGCTCACCAACGCGGGGTCGCACAGATACGCAGTATTTT; CDR3 protein: CASSPTRGRTDTQYF; clone size: NA; V gene: TRBV18; J gene: TRBJ2-3; D gene: NA
CDR3 DNA: TGCGCCAGCAGCCCCTACTCGGGACAGGCTGTATCCGAGCAGTACTTC; CDR3 protein: CASSPYSGQAVSEQYF; clone size: NA; V gene: TRBV5-1; J gene: TRBJ2-7; D gene: TRBD1
CDR3 DNA: TGTGCCACTTACACTGCCGGGACAGGGGGCTACAATGAGCAGTTCTTC; CDR3 protein: CATYTAGTGGYNEQFF; clone size: NA; V gene: TRBV28; J gene: TRBJ2-1; D gene: TRBD1
CDR3 DNA: TGTGCCAGTAAATCTGGGACAGGGGGGAATTCACCCCTCCACTTT; CDR3 protein: CASKSGTGGNSPLHF; clone size: once; V gene: TRBV28; J gene: TRBJ1-6; D gene: TRBD1
CDR3 DNA: TGTGCCAGCAGCCAAAACTCCTACGAGCAGTACTTC; CDR3 protein: CASSQNSYEQYF; clone size: NA; V gene: TRBV27; J gene: TRBJ2-7; D gene: NA
CDR3 DNA: TGCGCCAGCAGCTTGCGGGGGGCGGACGAGCAGTACTTC; CDR3 protein: CASSLRGADEQYF; clone size: NA; V gene: TRBV5-1; J gene: TRBJ2-7; D gene: NA
CDR3 DNA: TGCGCCAGCAGCTTTTATCAGGGACAAGAGACCCAGTACTTC; CDR3 protein: CASSFYQGQETQYF; clone size: NA; V gene: TRBV5-1; J gene: TRBJ2-5; D gene: NA
CDR3 DNA: TGTGCCAGCAGTGAAGCGGCGGGGGGGACGGACGAGCAGTACTTC; CDR3 protein: CASSEAAGGTDEQYF; clone size: NA; V gene: TRBV2; J gene: TRBJ2-7; D gene: TRBD2
CDR3 DNA: TGTGCCAGCAGTTTGACTGTAACTGGAAACACCATATATTTT; CDR3 protein: CASSLTVTGNTIYF; clone size: few; V gene: TRBV6-5; J gene: TRBJ1-3; D gene: NA
CDR3 DNA: TGCGCCAGCAGCAAACTGACAGGGGCGCTAGGCTACGAGCAGTACTTC; CDR3 protein: CASSKLTGALGYEQYF; clone size: NA; V gene: TRBV5-1; J gene: TRBJ2-7; D gene: TRBD1
CDR3 DNA: TGCGCCAGCAGCACCAACGGAGACTATGGCTACACCTTC; CDR3 protein: CASSTNGDYGYTF; clone size: NA; V gene: TRBV5-1; J gene: TRBJ1-2; D gene: NA
CDR3 DNA: TGCGCCAGCAGCGGAACGGCAGGACAAGAGACCCAGTACTTC; CDR3 protein: CASSGTAGQETQYF; clone size: NA; V gene: TRBV5-1; J gene: TRBJ2-5; D gene: NA
CDR3 DNA: TGTGCCAGCTCCCTAACAGCACCGAGTGACAATGAGCAGTTCTTC; CDR3 protein: CASSLTAPSDNEQFF; clone size: few; V gene: TRBV7-9; J gene: TRBJ2-1; D gene: NA
CDR3 DNA: TGTGCCAGCAGCTTAGATTTGAGCTATGGCTACACCTTC; CDR3 protein: CASSLDLSYGYTF; clone size: NA; V gene: TRBV11-2; J gene: TRBJ1-2; D gene: NA
CDR3 DNA: TGTGCCAGCAGCCACCTCGGGAATAGTCCCCAGCATTTT; CDR3 protein: CASSHLGNSPQHF; clone size: NA; V gene: TRBV7-9; J gene: TRBJ1-5; D gene: NA
CDR3 DNA: TGTGCCAGCAGTTCCAGGGTTACCGGGGAGCTGTTTTTT; CDR3 protein: CASSSRVTGELFF; clone size: NA; V gene: TRBV27; J gene: TRBJ2-2; D gene: NA
CDR3 DNA: TGTGCCAGCAGCCAAGAAAGGCAGGGGTCCCCAGATACGCAGTATTTT; CDR3 protein: CASSQERQGSPDTQYF; clone size: NA; V gene: TRBV4-2; J gene: TRBJ2-3; D gene: NA
CDR3 DNA: TGTGCCAGTAGGAAGGACATTGCTTTCAATCAGCCCCAGCATTTT; CDR3 protein: CASRKDIAFNQPQHF; clone size: NA; V gene: TRBV19; J gene: TRBJ1-5; D gene: NA
CDR3 DNA: TGTGCCAGCAGTTCTAGGGGAGGAACTGAAGCTTTCTTT; CDR3 protein: CASSSRGGTEAFF; clone size: NA; V gene: TRBV28; J gene: TRBJ1-1; D gene: NA
CDR3 DNA: TGTGCCAGCAGCTCTGGACAGGGAGGATGGACTGAAGCTTTCTTT; CDR3 protein: CASSSGQGGWTEAFF; clone size: NA; V gene: TRBV5-6; J gene: TRBJ1-1; D gene: TRBD1
CDR3 DNA: TGTGCCAGCAGCTTATATCAGGTCGGGGAGCTGTTTTTT; CDR3 protein: CASSLYQVGELFF; clone size: NA; V gene: TRBV7-3; J gene: TRBJ2-2; D gene: NA
CDR3 DNA: TGTGCCTGGAGGGGGACAGCCCCTAATTCACCCCTCCACTTT; CDR3 protein: CAWRGTAPNSPLHF; clone size: NA; V gene: TRBV30; J gene: TRBJ1-6; D gene: TRBD1
CDR3 DNA: TGTGCCAGCAGTCCGTCTAACAGGGGACGCAATCAGCCCCAGCATTTT; CDR3 protein: CASSPSNRGRNQPQHF; clone size: NA; V gene: TRBV28; J gene: TRBJ1-5; D gene: TRBD1
CDR3 DNA: TGTGCCAGCAGCTCCGAGCTTACCCAGACAGGGGGCTACACCTTC; CDR3 protein: CASSSELTQTGGYTF; clone size: NA; V gene: TRBV7-9; J gene: TRBJ1-2; D gene: TRBD1
CDR3 DNA: TGTGCCAGCAGCTTCCAGCGGGCAGATACGCAGTATTTT; CDR3 protein: CASSFQRADTQYF; clone size: few; V gene: TRBV7-2; J gene: TRBJ2-3; D gene: NA
CDR3 DNA: TGCAGTGCTAGCCTCAATCAGCCCCAGCATTTT; CDR3 protein: CSASLNQPQHF; clone size: NA; V gene: TRBV20-1; J gene: TRBJ1-5; D gene: NA
CDR3 DNA: TGTGCCAGCAGCTTAGGTGTCGTAGTGCAAGATACGCAGTATTTT; CDR3 protein: CASSLGVVVQDTQYF; clone size: NA; V gene: TRBV7-9; J gene: TRBJ2-3; D gene: NA
CDR3 DNA: TGTGCCAGCAGCTTAGGGGCGGGACAGCCCCAGCATTTT; CDR3 protein: CASSLGAGQPQHF; clone size: few; V gene: TRBV7-2; J gene: TRBJ1-5; D gene: NA
CDR3 DNA: TGTGCCATCAGGGCGGATACCGGGGAGCTGTTTTTT; CDR3 protein: CAIRADTGELFF; clone size: NA; V gene: TRBV10-3; J gene: TRBJ2-2; D gene: NA
CDR3 DNA: TGTGCAAGTCGCTTCATCAACAGGCCCAACACTGAAGCTTTCTTT; CDR3 protein: CASRFINRPNTEAFF; clone size: few; V gene: TRBV12-2; J gene: TRBJ1-1; D gene: NA
CDR3 DNA: TGTGCCAGCAGTGATAGTCAGGGGGGAGTCATGAACACTGAAGCTTTCTTT; CDR3 protein: CASSDSQGGVMNTEAFF; clone size: NA; V gene: TRBV6-1; J gene: TRBJ1-1; D gene: TRBD1
CDR3 DNA: TGTGCCAGCAGCGGTGGACACCCCGGTGCACCCCTCCACTTT; CDR3 protein: CASSGGHPGAPLHF; clone size: NA; V gene: TRBV7-8; J gene: TRBJ1-6; D gene: NA
CDR3 DNA: TGTGCCAGCAGCCCCCACCATGGCGGGGGGAATTACGAGCAGTACTTC; CDR3 protein: CASSPHHGGGNYEQYF; clone size: NA; V gene: TRBV9; J gene: TRBJ2-7; D gene: TRBD2
CDR3 DNA: TGTGCCAGCAGACTAGCGGGGGGGAACACCGGGGAGCTGTTTTTT; CDR3 protein: CASRLAGGNTGELFF; clone size: NA; V gene: TRBV7-8; J gene: TRBJ2-2; D gene: TRBD2
CDR3 DNA: TGTGCCAGTAGTATAGCACCTACAGGGATCTACTACGAGCAGTACTTC; CDR3 protein: CASSIAPTGIYYEQYF; clone size: NA; V gene: TRBV19; J gene: TRBJ2-7; D gene: NA
CDR3 DNA: TGTGCCAGTAGTATGGGGACTTCGAACACTGAAGCTTTCTTT; CDR3 protein: CASSMGTSNTEAFF; clone size: NA; V gene: TRBV19; J gene: TRBJ1-1; D gene: NA
CDR3 DNA: TGTGCCAGCAGCTTAGAGGGACAGGCTTATGGCTACACCTTC; CDR3 protein: CASSLEGQAYGYTF; clone size: NA; V gene: TRBV11-2; J gene: TRBJ1-2; D gene: TRBD1
CDR3 DNA: TGTGCCAGCAGCTTAGAAGTCACTAGCGGGGACGGAGATACGCAGTATTTT; CDR3 protein: CASSLEVTSGDGDTQYF; clone size: NA; V gene: TRBV7-8; J gene: TRBJ2-3; D gene: TRBD2
CDR3 DNA: TGCGCCAGCAGCCAAGGTGCCCCCGGGGTAGGGTATGGCTACACCTTC; CDR3 protein: CASSQGAPGVGYGYTF; clone size: few; V gene: TRBV4-3; J gene: TRBJ1-2; D gene: NA
CDR3 DNA: TGTGCCAGCAGCTTTGCGGGGCCCATGGGCATTCAGTACTTC; CDR3 protein: CASSFAGPMGIQYF; clone size: NA; V gene: TRBV7-2; J gene: TRBJ2-4; D gene: NA
CDR3 DNA: TGTGCCAGCAGTTTGGACAGGGCAGGGTCCTACGAGCAGTACTTC; CDR3 protein: CASSLDRAGSYEQYF; clone size: few; V gene: TRBV28; J gene: TRBJ2-7; D gene: TRBD1
CDR3 DNA: TGCGCCAGCACGGAGGAGGGATTCAGACGCAATGAGCAGTTCTTC; CDR3 protein: CASTEEGFRRNEQFF; clone size: NA; V gene: TRBV10-1; J gene: TRBJ2-1; D gene: NA
CDR3 DNA: TGTGCCAGCAGAGCAAGGGGGTATAATTCACCCCTCCACTTT; CDR3 protein: CASRARGYNSPLHF; clone size: NA; V gene: TRBV6-6; J gene: TRBJ1-6; D gene: NA
CDR3 DNA: TGTGCCAGCAGGACGACGGCTAGTCGAGCCAATGAGCAGTTCTTC; CDR3 protein: CASRTTASRANEQFF; clone size: once; V gene: TRBV7-8; J gene: TRBJ2-1; D gene: NA
CDR3 DNA: TGTGCCAGCAGTGGGTGCAGGGGTGCTTCCCACGAGCAGTACTTC; CDR3 protein: CASSGCRGASHEQYF; clone size: NA; V gene: TRBV6-4; J gene: TRBJ2-7; D gene: NA
CDR3 DNA: TGTGCCAGTAGTATCCAGCGGGGGAACACAGATACGCAGTATTTT; CDR3 protein: CASSIQRGNTDTQYF; clone size: NA; V gene: TRBV19; J gene: TRBJ2-3; D gene: TRBD2
CDR3 DNA: TGTGCCAGCAGCTTGGGGGCAGGGGGCGATTACGAGCAGTACTTC; CDR3 protein: CASSLGAGGDYEQYF; clone size: few; V gene: TRBV6-6; J gene: TRBJ2-7; D gene: TRBD1
CDR3 DNA: TGTGCCAGCAGCCCCTCCCCATCTGACAGGGGGCTAGCCTACGAGCAGTACTTC; CDR3 protein: CASSPSPSDRGLAYEQYF; clone size: NA; V gene: TRBV9; J gene: TRBJ2-7; D gene: TRBD1
CDR3 DNA: TGTGCCTGGAGCGGGGGGGCCGGTAGCGACGAGCAGTACTTC; CDR3 protein: CAWSGGAGSDEQYF; clone size: NA; V gene: TRBV30; J gene: TRBJ2-7; D gene: TRBD2
CDR3 DNA: TGTGCCAGCAGCTTAACTAGGACAGCTAGCACAGATACGCAGTATTTT; CDR3 protein: CASSLTRTASTDTQYF; clone size: NA; V gene: TRBV7-3; J gene: TRBJ2-3; D gene: NA
CDR3 DNA: TGTGCCAGCTCCCTTAAGACAGGGGATGGCTACACCTTC; CDR3 protein: CASSLKTGDGYTF; clone size: few; V gene: TRBV18; J gene: TRBJ1-2; D gene: TRBD1
CDR3 DNA: TGTGCCAGCAGCCAAGAGCAGGGTCCGTTCTACGAGCAGTACTTC; CDR3 protein: CASSQEQGPFYEQYF; clone size: NA; V gene: TRBV4-2; J gene: TRBJ2-7; D gene: NA
CDR3 DNA: TGTGCCAGCAGCGCTACGGGGAGCTCCTACGAGCAGTACTTC; CDR3 protein: CASSATGSSYEQYF; clone size: NA; V gene: TRBV9; J gene: TRBJ2-7; D gene: NA